These T cell receptor beta chains were read from a single sample in a study of blood T cell repertoires in COVID-19. Repertoires were generated with immunoSEQ multiplex PCR, while TCRdb's copy carries only in-frame clones and drops some. Found here are about 150,000 clones, about four fifths of them singletons; the top ten hold under 0.75%. The material sequenced was peripheral blood. These receptors were taken from a man aged 55 to 70 with acute or convalescent COVID-19. Each CDR3 is given with its conserved first and last residue. A D gene is named only where the DNA matches it firmly. The size field is filled for only some rows; it gives once, few, many or a size class.

v_call	j_call	d_call	clone_size	cdr3_aa	cdr3_nt
TRBV11-2	TRBJ1-4	TRBD1	.	CASRSTGGEKLFF	TGTGCCAGCAGATCGACAGGGGGCGAAAAACTGTTTTTT
TRBV7-9	TRBJ2-2	.	.	CASTKGLSLTGELFF	TGTGCCAGCACCAAGGGCCTAAGCCTGACCGGGGAGCTGTTTTTT
TRBV5-1	TRBJ1-2	TRBD1	.	CASSLGQGAIYGYTF	TGCGCCAGCAGCTTGGGGCAGGGGGCCATCTATGGCTACACCTTC
TRBV7-6	TRBJ2-1	.	.	CASSLDADGSYNEQFF	TGTGCCAGCAGCTTAGATGCGGATGGCTCCTACAATGAGCAGTTCTTC
TRBV7-2	TRBJ2-2	TRBD1	.	CASSPNRGRVTGELFF	TGTGCCAGCAGCCCCAACAGGGGGCGAGTCACCGGGGAGCTGTTTTTT
TRBV9	TRBJ1-2	TRBD1	.	CASSVTGEYRGYTF	TGTGCCAGCAGCGTGACAGGGGAATATCGTGGCTACACCTTC
TRBV19	TRBJ1-5	.	once	CASSNAGGHQPQHF	TGTGCCAGTAGTAACGCGGGGGGTCATCAGCCCCAGCATTTT
TRBV9	TRBJ1-5	.	.	CARGQNNQPQHF	TGTGCCAGGGGGCAAAACAATCAGCCCCAGCATTTT
TRBV13	TRBJ1-1	.	.	CASSILGVSTEAFF	TGTGCCAGCAGCATCCTCGGGGTCAGTACTGAAGCTTTCTTT
TRBV24-1	TRBJ2-3	.	.	CATHEADTQYF	TGTGCCACCCATGAGGCAGATACGCAGTATTTT
TRBV7-2	TRBJ2-7	TRBD1	.	CASSRQGVREQYF	TGTGCCAGCAGTAGACAGGGAGTTAGGGAGCAGTACTTC
TRBV6-4	TRBJ2-7	.	.	CPTDEVSYEQYF	TGTCCAACCGACGAGGTTTCCTACGAGCAGTACTTC
TRBV12-5	TRBJ2-4	TRBD2	.	CASGTGGIQYF	TGTGCTAGTGGAACGGGGGGCATTCAGTACTTC
TRBV6-5	TRBJ1-2	.	.	CASSSGTGLYGYTF	TGTGCCAGCAGTTCGGGCACAGGGCTCTATGGCTACACCTTC
TRBV6-5	TRBJ1-2	TRBD1	.	CASSYNRDRGFYGYTF	TGTGCCAGCAGTTATAACCGGGACAGGGGGTTCTATGGCTACACCTTC
TRBV9	TRBJ1-2	.	.	CASSVGQNYGYTF	TGTGCCAGCAGCGTAGGACAGAACTATGGCTACACCTTC
TRBV6-5	TRBJ2-2	.	few	CASTRTDNTGELFF	TGTGCCAGCACTAGGACAGACAACACCGGGGAGCTGTTTTTT
TRBV19	TRBJ1-5	TRBD1	.	CASSTFGQGGQPQHF	TGTGCCAGTAGTACCTTCGGACAGGGGGGACAGCCCCAGCATTTT
TRBV7-2	TRBJ1-1	.	.	CASEFAGGLGTEAFF	TGTGCCAGCGAATTCGCGGGAGGGTTAGGCACTGAAGCTTTCTTT
TRBV4-3	TRBJ2-2	TRBD2	.	CASSLTSGGATGELFF	TGCGCCAGCAGCCTGACTAGCGGGGGGGCCACCGGGGAGCTGTTTTTT
TRBV19	TRBJ1-1	TRBD1	.	CASSVRDRVNTEAFF	TGTGCCAGTAGTGTCCGGGACAGGGTGAACACTGAAGCTTTCTTT
TRBV3-1/TRBV3-2	TRBJ2-2	TRBD2	.	CASSPETLSTSGANTGELFF	TGTGCCAGCAGCCCCGAGACGCTTTCGACTAGCGGGGCGAACACCGGGGAGCTGTTTTTT
TRBV7-9	TRBJ1-2	TRBD1	.	CASSSSPGQGDYGYTF	TGTGCCAGCAGCTCTAGTCCGGGACAGGGAGACTATGGCTACACCTTC
TRBV4-2	TRBJ1-3	.	.	CASSQDRGARNTIYF	TGTGCCAGCAGCCAAGATCGGGGGGCGAGAAACACCATATATTTT
TRBV2	TRBJ1-5	.	many	CASTPDRNQPQHF	TGTGCCAGCACCCCTGACAGAAATCAGCCCCAGCATTTT
TRBV5-4	TRBJ2-1	TRBD2	.	CASRPSGGPSYNEQFF	TGTGCCAGCAGGCCAAGCGGGGGCCCCTCCTACAATGAGCAGTTCTTC
TRBV4-3	TRBJ2-3	TRBD2	.	CASSQGGTSGSADTQYF	TGCGCCAGCAGCCAAGGGGGGACTAGCGGGAGTGCAGATACGCAGTATTTT
TRBV5-4	TRBJ1-2	TRBD1	.	CASSSTTITTGTGGGYTF	TGTGCCAGCAGTTCAACCACCATTACGACCGGGACAGGGGGCGGCTACACCTTC
TRBV5-1	TRBJ1-6	TRBD1	once	CASSLAQGAGSPLHF	TGCGCCAGCAGCTTGGCACAGGGGGCTGGTTCACCCCTCCACTTT
TRBV7-9	TRBJ1-4	.	.	CASSLAPPGRIGKLFF	TGTGCCAGCAGCTTAGCGCCCCCTGGTAGAATCGGAAAACTGTTTTTT
TRBV30	TRBJ1-6	TRBD1	.	CAWDRVDSPLHF	TGTGCCTGGGACAGGGTGGATTCACCCCTCCACTTT
TRBV4-2	TRBJ2-1	TRBD2	.	CASSQDLGTTNEQFF	TGTGCCAGCAGCCAAGATCTCGGGACTACCAATGAGCAGTTCTTC
TRBV5-1	TRBJ1-5	.	.	CASSLGSRDNQPQHF	TGCGCCAGCAGCCTCGGGAGCAGGGACAATCAGCCCCAGCATTTT
TRBV4-3	TRBJ1-1	TRBD1	.	CASSRDRGLTEAFF	TGCGCCAGCAGTAGGGACAGGGGGCTCACTGAAGCTTTCTTT
TRBV5-5	TRBJ2-1	TRBD2	.	CASSPQPGLALEQFF	TGTGCCAGCAGCCCGCAACCGGGACTAGCGTTGGAGCAGTTCTTC
TRBV6-6	TRBJ1-2	TRBD1	.	CASIETGGYGYTF	TGTGCCAGCATCGAGACAGGGGGCTATGGCTACACCTTC
TRBV29-1	TRBJ1-1	.	.	CSVSTGYMNTEAFF	TGCAGCGTCTCTACAGGGTACATGAACACTGAAGCTTTCTTT
TRBV4-1	TRBJ2-7	TRBD1	.	CASSQGQGTYEQYF	TGCGCCAGCAGCCAGGGACAGGGCACCTACGAGCAGTACTTC
TRBV5-1	TRBJ1-4	.	.	CASSYLPPTDPTNEKLFF	TGCGCCAGCAGCTACCTTCCCCCTACAGATCCAACTAATGAAAAACTGTTTTTT